The source of this T cell receptor (beta chain) is a study of T cells after yellow fever vaccination. As for the study in general: Fractions containing few cells were prepared with SMART-Seq v4 Ultra Low Input. Whole-study results and caveats: Clonotypes shared by both compartments, CD4 and CD8, made up a small share. Abundant clonotypes from the bulk population could have been carried over as contaminants into FACS-sorted repertoires.

This clonotype was counted at least ten times. Its antigen is unknown. Germline V lookup: CDR1 LGHNA, CDR2 YSLEER. Trimming removed 1 base at V and 0 bases at J, with 15 bases between. The CDR3 sequence is 17 residues long. For TCR, cDNA came from 5'RACE template switching, which added a universal primer site and UMIs. TCRdb reprocessed the 5' RACE reads via MiXCR and lists one record per CDR3 protein. The sample lists some 260,000 distinct CDR3 sequences; 5.2% were seen once. This clonotype originated in a man younger than 35 who received the YFV17D yellow fever vaccine. This chain uses TRBV4-3 with TRBJ1-1, with D possibly TRBD1 on 5 matching bases. The input for sequencing was CD4+ T cells sorted from PBMCs, taken on the day of the yellow fever booster vaccination. The CDR3 region has the DNA TGCGCCAGCAGCCAAGGTGACAGAAGATTCATGAACACTGAAGCTTTCTTT. It specifies CASSQGDRRFMNTEAFF.